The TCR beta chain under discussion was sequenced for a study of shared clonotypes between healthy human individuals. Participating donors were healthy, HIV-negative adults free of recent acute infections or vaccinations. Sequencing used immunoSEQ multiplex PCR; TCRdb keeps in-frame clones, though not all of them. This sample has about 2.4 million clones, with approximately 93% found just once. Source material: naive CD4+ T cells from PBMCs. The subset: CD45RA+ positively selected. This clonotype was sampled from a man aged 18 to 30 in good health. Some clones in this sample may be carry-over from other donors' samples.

In nucleotides, the CDR3 is TGTGCCAGTAGTATATGGACAGGGTCCAATGAGCAGTTCTTC. This translates into CASSIWTGSNEQFF. The genes are TRBV19 and TRBJ2-1; 8 nucleotides match TRBD1. CDR1 is LNHDA and CDR2 is SQIVND in the germline V gene (reference sequence). V shed 2 bases, J shed 6 bases, and the junction held 3 bases outside the gene matches. The CDR3 is 14 residues long.